One sample yielded the 16 T cell receptor beta chains listed below, sequenced in a study of CD4 T cells in relation to SARS-CoV-2 and coronaviruses. Some clones are missing from TCRdb's copy, which holds only in-frame ones; the method was immunoSEQ multiplex PCR. In the table there are roughly 20,000 clones, 78% of which are singletons. Before the COVID-19 pandemic, during about 2011-2019, CD4+ T cells were taken from unexposed donors. Isolation of CD4+ T cells took place after 10 days in culture. Antigens for these TCRs are unknown. What was sequenced was CD4+ T cells from PBMCs, cultured in vitro. The receptors derive from a human donor in good health.

The V call is TRBV5-1, the J call TRBJ2-3; TRBD2 might be the D (5 bases). Germline CDR1 is SGHRS and CDR2 is YFSETQ. The CDR3 runs to 14 residues. Trimming stripped 4 bases from V and 4 bases from J, with 13 bases between. The chain's CDR3 is CASSQEEVPDTQYF. CDR3 in DNA: TGCGCCAGCAGCCAGGAGGAGGTCCCAGATACGCAGTATTTT. Combining the CDR3 with reference TRBV5-1 and TRBJ2-3 gives the whole variable domain KAGVTQTPRYLIKTRGQQVTLSCSPISGHRSVSWYQQTPGQGLQFLFEYFSETQRNKGNFPGRFSGRQFSNSRSEMNVSTLELGDSALYLCASSQEEVPDTQYFGPGTRLTVL.

V is TRBV7-2 and J is TRBJ2-1, with TRBD2 matching 11 bases. Trimming at V came to 5 bases and at J to 5 bases, leaving 8 bases not matched to a gene. The CDR3 has 16 amino acids. Germline CDR1 and CDR2: SGHTA and FQGNSA. In nucleotides, the CDR3 is TGTGCCAGCAGCGGGAATAGCGGGGGGGGGAACAATGAGCAGTTCTTC. It specifies CASSGNSGGGNNEQFF.

V is TRBV18 and J is TRBJ1-4; 7 bases align to TRBD1. This CDR3 is 16 amino acids long. After removal of 2 bases from V and 5 bases from J, the junction contained 8 bases not matched to a gene. The germline gives CDR1 KGHSH, CDR2 LQKENI. The CDR3 reads CASSPLGDRLNEKLFF. As DNA, the CDR3 is TGTGCCAGCTCACCATTAGGGGACAGATTAAATGAAAAACTGTTTTTT. The complete variable domain, with remaining parts taken from reference TRBV18 and TRBJ1-4, reads NAGVMQNPRHLVRRRGQEARLRCSPMKGHSHVYWYRQLPEEGLKFMVYLQKENIIDESGMPKERFSAEFPKEGPSILRIQQVVRGDSAAYFCASSPLGDRLNEKLFFGSGTQLSVL.

The rearrangement joins TRBV24-1 to TRBJ2-2; the match to TRBD1 covers 11 bases. Germline V gives CDR1 KGHDR, CDR2 SFDVKD. J was trimmed by 4 bases and V by 9 bases; bases with no gene match: 3. The CDR3 contains 14 residues. CDR3 nucleotide sequence: TGTGCCACCCTTGGGACAGGGGGCACCGGGGAGCTGTTTTTT. Translated, it gives CATLGTGGTGELFF.

The chain couples TRBV19 to TRBJ1-5; D possibly corresponds to TRBD1 (5 bases). CDR3 length equals 16 residues. Germline loops: CDR1 LNHDA, CDR2 SQIVND (reference sequence). Trimming took off 2 bases at V and 6 bases at J, with 17 bases between the two ends. In DNA, the CDR3 is TGTGCCAGTAGTATACAAGAGGGTACAGGTGGTCAGCCCCAGCATTTT. Translating gives CASSIQEGTGGQPQHF.

This clone was seen once. V and J are TRBV5-1 and TRBJ2-3; perhaps TRBD1 as D (5 bases). Germline V gives CDR1 SGHRS, CDR2 YFSETQ. The CDR3 has 13 residues. V lost 1 base and J 4 bases, leaving 7 bases between the germline ends. The CDR3 is CASSLRGADTQYF. The CDR3 nucleotides are TGCGCCAGCAGCTTGAGGGGTGCAGATACGCAGTATTTT.

The CDR3 DNA reads as TGTGCCAGCAGCAAGACTAGCGGGACGTACAATGAGCAGTTCTTC. Amino acid sequence: CASSKTSGTYNEQFF. V gene TRBV7-2 combines with J gene TRBJ2-1, with TRBD2 identical over 11 bases. The CDR3 runs to 15 residues. Germline values: CDR1 SGHTA, CDR2 FQGNSA. Unmatched junction bases numbered 4, after V lost 5 bases and J lost 4 bases.

This clone showed up just once. This sequence joins TRBV7-7 and TRBJ2-1, with a weak D call TRBD1 (6 bases). This CDR3 has 15 residues. The V end was cut by 0 bases, the J end by 5 bases, with 11 bases between. CDR1 SSHAT and CDR2 FNYEAQ come from the germline V gene (reference sequence). The CDR3 loop reads CASSLAAGVNNEQFF. The CDR3, as DNA: TGTGCCAGCAGCTTAGCGGCAGGGGTAAACAATGAGCAGTTCTTC.

The chain combines TRBV10-1 with TRBJ2-1; 12 positions agree with TRBD2. Trimming at V came to 4 bases and at J to 7 bases, leaving 17 bases not matched to a gene. CDR3 length equals 19 residues. Germline V gene lookup returns CDR1 WNHNN and CDR2 SYGVQD (reference sequence). In nucleotides, the CDR3 is TGCGCCAGCAGTGGATCGCTAGCGGGAGGGCAAGGGGGATGGAATGAGCAGTTCTTC. This sequence encodes CASSGSLAGGQGGWNEQFF.

The V gene is TRBV20-1, the J gene TRBJ1-5; a weak D match, TRBD1 (5 bases). Trimming pared 3 bases from V and 7 bases from J, leaving 16 bases between. Germline V gene sequence: CDR1 DFQATT, CDR2 SNEGSKA (reference sequence). The CDR3 extends over 14 amino acids. The DNA for the CDR3 is TGCAGTGCTAGTACAGAGGAGGGGTTACAGCCCCAGCATTTT. Its protein product is CSASTEEGLQPQHF.

The V call is TRBV3-1 (or the pseudogene TRBV3-2), the J call TRBJ1-1; D perhaps matches TRBD1 (6 bases). CDR1 is LGHDT, CDR2 YNNKEL, per germline (reference sequence). V shed 1 base and J shed 5 bases, with 11 bases lying between them. The CDR3 totals 14 residues. Here the CDR3 reads CASSQGGGGTEAFF. CDR3 bases: TGTGCCAGCAGCCAAGGGGGAGGGGGGACTGAAGCTTTCTTT.

The chain is built from TRBV5-1 and TRBJ2-3; 8 bases match TRBD1. The V gene's germline CDR1 is SGHRS and CDR2 YFSETQ. With V trimmed by 4 bases and J by 3 bases, 4 bases remained unmatched. The CDR3 is 14 amino acids. CDR3 nucleotides: TGCGCCAGCAGCCTACAGGGGGTAACAGATACGCAGTATTTT. It is translated as CASSLQGVTDTQYF.

V and J are TRBV5-1 and TRBJ2-2, with D tentatively TRBD2 (5 bases). Germline values: CDR1 SGHRS, CDR2 YFSETQ. The CDR3 loop spans 16 amino acids. V lost 3 bases to trimming and J lost 2 bases, with 14 bases between them. CDR3 nucleotides: TGCGCCAGCAGCTCCCCCCGAGGGCCAAACACCGGGGAGCTGTTTTTT. It translates to CASSSPRGPNTGELFF.

The chain recombines TRBV6-1 with TRBJ1-2, with D perhaps TRBD1 (5 bases). Germline values: CDR1 MNHNS, CDR2 SASEGT. Trimming pared 0 bases from V and 2 bases from J, leaving 13 bases between. CDR3 length: 16 residues. In DNA form, the CDR3 reads TGTGCCAGCAGTGAAGCGCGGGGGGGGTTAAACTATGGCTACACCTTC. Protein product: CASSEARGGLNYGYTF.

V usage is TRBV9 and J usage is TRBJ2-3; D is ambiguous. The germline V gene encodes CDR1 SGDLS and CDR2 YYNGEE. V dropped 0 bases and J dropped 1 base, with 18 bases sitting between them. The CDR3 totals 18 residues. This chain's CDR3 is CASSVEDRVGPGTDTQYF. DNA for the CDR3: TGTGCCAGCAGCGTAGAAGACCGCGTCGGACCCGGCACAGATACGCAGTATTTT.

This chain uses TRBV5-1 with TRBJ2-1, with 9 nucleotides matching TRBD1. Germline CDR1 reads SGHRS; CDR2 reads YFSETQ. V gave up 0 bases and J gave up 7 bases; unmatched junction bases: 8. The CDR3 spans 16 residues. The CDR3 sequence: CASSLGRTGVGNEQFF. CDR3 DNA: TGCGCCAGCAGCTTGGGCAGGACAGGGGTCGGGAATGAGCAGTTCTTC.